These 31 T cell receptor beta chains were sequenced from one sample in a study of blood T cells in healthy people across ages. With a J-beta primer mix and a sample-barcoded 5' primer, a second PCR ran about 7 to 11 cycles. TCRdb ran MiXCR on the 5' RACE reads and lists one entry per CDR3 protein. This table holds 800,000 to 950,000 distinct CDR3 sequences, 25% to 30% found once. These records were also assigned to another study, of T cells of mothers and their children.

The sequencing sample was made of blood. Every receptor here comes from a woman aged 35 to 49 in good health.

This clonotype was seen a few times. The chain joins TRBV6-5 to TRBJ2-7, with a weak D call TRBD1 (5 bases). Germline V gene data show CDR1 as MNHEY and CDR2 as SVGAGI. The CDR3 totals 15 residues. V gave up 5 bases and J gave up 2 bases, with 16 bases separating them. As DNA, the CDR3 is TGTGCCAGCAGTCACAACACAGGTGGAGCCTACGAGCAGTACTTC. Translation gives CASSHNTGGAYEQYF.

Comment on this clonotype: A much larger clone lies one base from this, so it may be a read error. The J gene is TRBJ1-2, the V gene TRBV12-3 or TRBV12-4; tentatively, D is TRBD1 (5 bases). The CDR3 contains 14 residues. CDR3: CAGSFDGGTYGYTF. CDR3 nucleotide sequence: TGTGCCGGCAGTTTTGACGGAGGGACTTATGGCTACACCTTC.

The CDR3 loop is CASSQDHPGTGSYNEQFF. CDR3 sequence (DNA): TGCGCCAGCAGCCAAGACCATCCCGGGACAGGCTCCTACAATGAGCAGTTCTTC. This chain links TRBV4-3 with TRBJ2-1; 8 bases are shared with TRBD1. Germline V lookup: CDR1 LGHNA, CDR2 YSLEER. The CDR3 runs to 18 residues. Losses at the gene ends were 0 bases for V and 0 bases for J; bases not matched to a gene: 7.

This chain connects TRBV20-1 to TRBJ2-3; TRBD1 might be the D (6 bases). There are 14 residues in the CDR3. The V gene's germline CDR1 is DFQATT and CDR2 SNEGSKA (reference sequence). Trimming stripped 6 bases from V and 2 bases from J, with 15 bases between. The CDR3 region has the DNA TGCAGTGCGCGTGGACAGTTCCTCACAGATACGCAGTATTTT. Residues: CSARGQFLTDTQYF.

The table lists this clonotype with many counts. This chain uses TRBV7-2 with TRBJ1-5, with D possibly being TRBD1 (6 bases). Germline V lookup: CDR1 SGHTA, CDR2 FQGNSA. The CDR3 has 16 amino acids. The germline V and J ends were trimmed by 1 base and 1 base, with 11 bases remaining between them. CDR3 DNA: TGTGCCAGCAGCTTAGGGACAGTTGCGAGCAATCAGCCCCAGCATTTT. Its protein product is CASSLGTVASNQPQHF.

Comment on this clonotype: Mismatch with germline at one junction end may stem from a read error. The chain couples TRBV10-3 to TRBJ2-5; 11 bases are a match to TRBD1. The CDR3 spans 13 residues. In germline, CDR1 is ENHRY, CDR2 SYGVKD. The CDR3 sequence is CAIGTGGSETLYF. The DNA of the CDR3 is TGTGCCATCGGGACAGGGGGTTCGGAGACCCTGTACTTC.

As concerns this clonotype: Compared with germline, one end of the junction differs, possibly owing to a read error. The rearrangement uses TRBV7-3 and TRBJ2-3, with 12 bases matching TRBD2. CDR1 is SGHTA and CDR2 is FQGTGA in the germline V gene. This CDR3 is built from 15 residues. Here the CDR3 DNA reads TGTGTCAGCAGCTTGTCTAGCGGGGGGGACAATACGCAGTATTTT. This translates into CVSSLSSGGDNTQYF.

In the case of this clonotype: This sequence may be a read error, since a much larger clone differs from it by one base. This chain uses TRBV9 with TRBJ2-7; unclear D gene. The DNA end is more similar to TRBJ2-5, so the J call may be wrong. This CDR3 is 14 amino acids long. Germline CDR1 is SGDLS and CDR2 is YYNGEE. The CDR3 nucleotides read TGTGCCAGCAGCCCCCTGGTCGGGCAAGGGACCCAGTACTTC. Translated, it gives CASSPLVGQGTQYF.

Comment on this clonotype: It may be a read error: a sequence one base away is much more abundant. This chain links TRBV5-1 with TRBJ2-1, with TRBD1 matching over 7 bases. Losses at the gene ends were 4 bases for V and 10 bases for J; bases not matched to a gene: 11. The CDR3 runs to 14 residues. CDR1 and CDR2 from the germline V gene are SGHRS and YFSETQ. In DNA, the CDR3 is TGCGCCAGCAGCGAGGGGACAGCTATCTACGAGCAGTTCTTC. This encodes CASSEGTAIYEQFF.

A word on this clonotype: One base away lies a much larger clone, so this may be a sequencing read error. The CDR3 here is CATSQGPNEQYF. CDR3 DNA: TGCGCCACTTCACAGGGACCCAATGAGCAGTACTTC. The chain combines TRBV10-2 with TRBJ2-7; D may be TRBD1 (6 bases). The CDR3 spans 12 residues. The ends were cut back, 10 bases at V and 7 bases at J, with 17 bases in the middle. Looked up from germline, CDR1 is WSHSY and CDR2 is SAAADI.

The sample holds a few counts of this clonotype. The chain couples TRBV2 to TRBJ1-2; 7 bases are a match to TRBD1. CDR3 length: 15 amino acids. The V gene end was trimmed by 8 bases and the J gene end by 4 bases; junction bases not matched to a gene: 13. CDR1 is SNHLY and CDR2 is FYNNEI in the germline V gene. CDR3 region: CASEPYRGESYGYTF. CDR3 coding DNA: TGTGCCAGCGAGCCATACAGGGGAGAGAGCTATGGCTACACCTTC. The whole variable domain, filled in from reference TRBV2 and TRBJ1-2, reads EPEVTQTPSHQVTQMGQEVILRCVPISNHLYFYWYRQILGQKVEFLVSFYNNEISEKSEIFDDQFSVERPDGSNFTLKIRSTKLEDSAMYFCASEPYRGESYGYTFGSGTRLTVV.

This chain connects TRBV20-1 to TRBJ1-5; possibly TRBD1 for D (5 bases). From germline, CDR1 is DFQATT and CDR2 SNEGSKA (reference sequence). V lost 5 bases, J lost 2 bases, and 13 bases lay in between. This CDR3 region has 14 residues. The CDR3 sequence is CSASDISGNQPQHF. DNA for the CDR3: TGCAGTGCTTCGGACATATCTGGCAATCAGCCCCAGCATTTT.

The chain has TRBV5-1 and TRBJ2-7; D may be TRBD1 or TRBD2 (6 bases each). Trimming shortened V by 5 bases and J by 4 bases, and 34 bases separated the two germline ends. The CDR3 is 20 residues long. Per the germline V gene, CDR1 is SGHRS and CDR2 is YFSETQ. The CDR3 sequence is CASRVRQVDMKGGPLYEQYF. The CDR3, as DNA: TGCGCCAGCAGAGTAAGACAGGTTGACATGAAAGGGGGGCCATTGTACGAGCAGTACTTC. Full variable domain (rest looked up from reference TRBV5-1 and TRBJ2-7): KAGVTQTPRYLIKTRGQQVTLSCSPISGHRSVSWYQQTPGQGLQFLFEYFSETQRNKGNFPGRFSGRQFSNSRSEMNVSTLELGDSALYLCASRVRQVDMKGGPLYEQYFGPGTRLTVT.

Worth noting for this clonotype: This may be a read error: a much more frequent sequence differs by one nucleotide. This chain joins TRBV3-1 and TRBJ2-3; 12 bases align to TRBD2. The CDR3 is 16 residues long. Per germline, CDR1 LGHDT and CDR2 YNNKEL (reference sequence). The V segment lost 1 base and the J segment 3 bases; nucleotides outside the gene matches: 2. The CDR3 sequence is CASSQASGGATDTQYF. The CDR3 DNA follows: TGTGCCAGCAGCCAAGCTAGCGGGGGGGCTACAGATACGCAGTATTTT.

This clonotype came up a few times. At one end, the junction sequence differs from germline, possibly due to a read error. This chain uses TRBV29-1 with TRBJ1-3; D is undetermined. The CDR3 is 15 residues long. Germline CDR1 reads SQVTM; CDR2 reads ANQGSEA. The CDR3 nucleotides are TGCAGCGTTGAAGACCCCCGAGTCTCTGGAGACACCATATATTTT. Protein sequence: CSVEDPRVSGDTIYF. Together with reference TRBV29-1 and TRBJ1-3, the CDR3 gives the full variable domain: SAVISQKPSRDICQRGTSLTIQCQVDSQVTMMFWYRQQPGQSLTLIATANQGSEATYESGFVIDKFPISRPNLTFSTLTVSNMSPEDSSIYLCSVEDPRVSGDTIYFGEGSWLTVV.

This clonotype was counted many times. The rearrangement joins TRBV20-1 to TRBJ2-7; D is unresolved. The CDR3 sequence is 12 residues long. Trimming removed 0 bases at V and 2 bases at J, with 5 bases between. Per germline, CDR1 DFQATT and CDR2 SNEGSKA (reference sequence). This chain's CDR3 is CSARDSTYEQYF. CDR3 nucleotides: TGCAGTGCTAGAGACAGTACCTACGAGCAGTACTTC.

This clonotype was recorded at least ten times. The V gene is TRBV18, the J gene TRBJ1-2; 7 nucleotides align to TRBD1. The germline V gene has CDR1 KGHSH and CDR2 LQKENI. V lost 3 bases to trimming and J lost 4 bases; unmatched junction nucleotides: 8. The CDR3 sequence is 15 residues long. DNA for the CDR3: TGTGCCAGCTCACCCAGCGACAGGGCTGGCTATGGCTACACCTTC. It translates to CASSPSDRAGYGYTF. The entire variable domain, with the rest obtained from reference TRBV18 and TRBJ1-2, is as follows: NAGVMQNPRHLVRRRGQEARLRCSPMKGHSHVYWYRQLPEEGLKFMVYLQKENIIDESGMPKERFSAEFPKEGPSILRIQQVVRGDSAAYFCASSPSDRAGYGYTFGSGTRLTVV.

This clonotype was picked up many times. The V call is TRBV25-1, the J call TRBJ2-5, with D tentatively TRBD1 (6 bases). This CDR3 is 15 amino acids long. CDR1 is MGHDK and CDR2 is SYGVNS in the germline V gene. Trimming shortened V by 4 bases and J by 7 bases, and 19 bases separated the two germline ends. This CDR3 is CASSARDNLLATQYF. The CDR3 region has the DNA TGTGCCAGCAGTGCCAGGGACAACCTACTGGCGACCCAGTACTTC.

V gene TRBV14 combines with J gene TRBJ1-2, with D possibly matching TRBD1 (6 bases). The length of the CDR3 is 14 residues. The V end lost 3 bases, the J end lost 6 bases, and 14 bases lay between the germline ends. Germline V gene data show CDR1 as SGHDN and CDR2 as FVKESK. The chain's CDR3 is CASSQMTGFDGYTF. CDR3 nucleotide sequence: TGTGCCAGCAGCCAGATGACAGGATTCGATGGCTACACCTTC.

This clonotype showed up many times. The chain links TRBV5-1 to TRBJ2-1, with D uncertain. V dropped 4 bases and J dropped 5 bases, with 13 bases sitting between them. There are 14 residues in the CDR3. Germline V gene sequence: CDR1 SGHRS, CDR2 YFSETQ. CDR3 sequence (DNA): TGCGCCAGCAGCCCCTGGACGGCCGACAATGAGCAGTTCTTC. It specifies CASSPWTADNEQFF.

This clonotype was counted between two and nine times. The chain combines TRBV5-1 with TRBJ2-5, with 8 bases lining up with TRBD1. Germline CDR1 reads SGHRS; CDR2 reads YFSETQ. The CDR3 contains 15 residues. With V trimmed by 4 bases and J by 3 bases, 8 bases remained unmatched. This CDR3 is CASSTTPGGEETQYF. The CDR3 DNA is TGCGCCAGCAGCACCACCCCAGGGGGCGAAGAGACCCAGTACTTC.

The table lists this clonotype with many counts. This chain uses TRBV6-4 with TRBJ2-1; no definite D call. Germline loops: CDR1 MRHNA, CDR2 SNTAGT. Trimming took 8 bases from V and 4 from J, leaving 6 bases between them. CDR3 length: 11 amino acids. The CDR3 spells CASGDYNEQFF. CDR3 DNA: TGTGCCAGCGGGGATTACAATGAGCAGTTCTTC.

This clonotype was seen repeatedly, ten times or more. The chain recombines TRBV18 with TRBJ2-1, with TRBD2 identical over 8 bases. With V trimmed by 3 bases and J by 0 bases, 7 bases remained unmatched. Germline V gives CDR1 KGHSH, CDR2 LQKENI. The CDR3 has 17 residues. CDR3 coding DNA: TGTGCCAGCTCACCCCGGGGTAGCGGGGACTCCTACAATGAGCAGTTCTTC. This gives the protein CASSPRGSGDSYNEQFF.

This chain links TRBV12-3 or TRBV12-4 with TRBJ2-1, with TRBD2 identical over 12 bases. There are 14 residues in the CDR3. V was pared by 8 bases and J by 7 bases, with 6 bases of the junction left unmatched. Here the CDR3 reads CASFSSGGANEQFF. The CDR3 DNA sequence: TGTGCCAGCTTTTCTAGCGGGGGGGCGAATGAGCAGTTCTTC.

The sample holds many counts of this clonotype. This chain links TRBV24-1 with TRBJ2-7; TRBD2 matches 12 bases. V dropped 5 bases and J dropped 2; count of bases not matched to a gene: 3. The CDR3 is 15 residues long. CDR1 is KGHDR, CDR2 SFDVKD, per germline. The CDR3 here is CATSGSSGGAYEQYF. CDR3 sequence (DNA): TGTGCCACCAGTGGTTCTAGCGGGGGGGCCTACGAGCAGTACTTC.

This clonotype showed up just a few times. V and J are TRBV27 and TRBJ2-7; D is unclear. The CDR3 runs to 13 residues. The germline CDR1 and CDR2 sequences are MNHEY and SMNVEV (reference sequence). V was pared by 5 bases and J by 0 bases, with 8 bases between. CDR3 protein: CASSQTFSYEQYF. In DNA form, the CDR3 reads TGTGCCAGCAGTCAAACATTCTCCTACGAGCAGTACTTC.

The chain is built from TRBV14 and TRBJ1-5; D perhaps matches TRBD1 (6 bases). The germline V gene has CDR1 SGHDN and CDR2 FVKESK. The ends were cut back, 1 base at V and 6 bases at J, with 7 bases in the middle. The CDR3 loop spans 13 amino acids. CDR3 in amino acids: CASSQGGAQPQHF. The CDR3 bases are TGTGCCAGCAGCCAAGGGGGGGCTCAGCCCCAGCATTTT.

A note on this clonotype: One junction end does not reproduce the germline sequence, and a read error may be involved. This chain's CDR3 is CNVLSDRYNEQFF. CDR3 nucleotide sequence: TGCAACGTTCTGAGCGACAGATACAATGAGCAGTTCTTC. The rearrangement links TRBV29-1 to TRBJ2-1; D possibly corresponds to TRBD1 (5 bases). The CDR3 totals 13 residues. Looked up from germline, CDR1 is SQVTM and CDR2 is ANQGSEA.

This clonotype was observed a handful of times. The chain employs TRBV7-2 and TRBJ2-1, with 11 bases lining up with TRBD2. CDR1 is SGHTA and CDR2 is FQGNSA in the germline V gene. Trimming at V came to 6 bases and at J to 1 base, leaving 17 bases not matched to a gene. This CDR3 is 20 amino acids long. The CDR3: CASRSSLLAGGPISYNEQFF. As DNA, the CDR3 is TGTGCCAGCAGATCCAGCCTGCTAGCGGGGGGCCCTATTTCCTACAATGAGCAGTTCTTC.

This clonotype occurred many times. This chain joins TRBV4-1 and TRBJ2-1, with 8 bases identical to TRBD2. The germline V gene has CDR1 MGHRA and CDR2 YSYEKL. Trimming cost V 4 bases and J 7 bases; bases outside gene matches: 9. The CDR3 is made up of 15 amino acids. The CDR3 nucleotides are TGCGCCAGCAGCCGACTAAGCGGGGGAGGGAATGAGCAGTTCTTC. It codes for CASSRLSGGGNEQFF.

In this sample, this clonotype turned up many times. The CDR3 region has the DNA TGCAGTGCTAGATTTATCTACGAGCAGTACTTC. This translates into CSARFIYEQYF. The rearrangement joins TRBV20-1 to TRBJ2-7; D uncertain. This CDR3 region has 11 residues. CDR1 and CDR2 from the germline V gene are DFQATT and SNEGSKA (reference sequence). The germline V and J ends were trimmed by 2 bases and 3 bases, with 5 bases remaining between them.